One and the same sample provided the 14 T cell receptor beta chains below, sequenced in a study of cytomegalovirus exposure and HLA in healthy donors. PCR was performed using 60 Vbeta and 13 Jbeta primers. Sequenced by immunoSEQ multiplex PCR; TCRdb stores in-frame clones only, minus some. The sample records approximately 170,000 clones, around four fifths being singletons. The source material was PBMCs. These receptors all come from a man aged 45-60 years in good health and CMV-seropositive.

This chain uses TRBV1 with TRBJ2-7; the table's D call TRBD1 went unverified against the DNA. TRBV1 has pseudogene status. This CDR3 region has 14 residues. In DNA, the CDR3 is TGCACCACCCACAACAGGGACAAAGCCTACGAGCAGTACTTC. Its protein product is CTTHNRDKAYEQYF.

The chain links TRBV15 to TRBJ2-5; a possible D gene is TRBD2 (5 bases). Trimming removed 3 bases from V and 7 bases from J, with 24 bases in between. Germline V gives CDR1 LNHNV, CDR2 YYDKDF (reference sequence). The CDR3 has 17 amino acids. The chain's CDR3 is CATSRDTGPGERGTQYF. CDR3 nucleotide sequence: TGTGCCACCAGCAGGGATACTGGACCCGGGGAGAGAGGGACCCAGTACTTC.

V is TRBV5-1 and J is TRBJ2-5; weak D call: TRBD1 (6 bases). The germline V and J ends were trimmed by 0 bases and 5 bases, with 8 bases remaining between them. CDR1 and CDR2 (germline): SGHRS, YFSETQ. The CDR3 covers 13 residues. The CDR3 coding sequence is TGCGCCAGCAGCTTGGCACAGGGTGAGACCCAGTACTTC. Translated, it gives CASSLAQGETQYF.

This chain links TRBV5-1 with TRBJ2-7, with D maybe TRBD2 (6 bases). Germline loops: CDR1 SGHRS, CDR2 YFSETQ. Trimming pared 2 bases from V and 6 bases from J, leaving 15 bases between. The length of the CDR3 is 14 residues. The CDR3 DNA is TGCGCCAGCAGCTTCCCAGGCGGGACCGCCGAGCAGTACTTC. Its translation: CASSFPGGTAEQYF.

The chain uses TRBV7-3 and TRBJ2-2; D gene uncertain. The CDR3 loop spans 14 amino acids. Germline V gene data show CDR1 as SGHTA and CDR2 as FQGTGA. V was trimmed by 6 bases and J by 8 bases, leaving 16 bases between them. The CDR3 nucleotides read TGTGCCAGCAGACCAGGTCCGTCTCGAGGGGAGCTGTTTTTT. The encoded protein is CASRPGPSRGELFF. The full variable domain, in which reference TRBV7-3 and TRBJ2-2 provide the parts outside the CDR3, is GAGVSQTPSNKVTEKGKYVELRCDPISGHTALYWYRQSLGQGPEFLIYFQGTGAADDSGLPNDRFFAVRPEGSVSTLKIQRTERGDSAVYLCASRPGPSRGELFFGEGSRLTVL.

The CDR3 reads CASSPGGGQGATGELFF. The CDR3 DNA reads TGTGCCAGCAGCCCTGGGGGGGGACAGGGGGCGACCGGGGAGCTGTTTTTT. This chain uses TRBV4-2 with TRBJ2-2; 12 nucleotides match TRBD1. The trim removed 4 bases at V and 5 bases at J, leaving 8 bases unmatched. The CDR3 covers 17 residues. Looked up from germline, CDR1 is LGHNA and CDR2 is YNFKEQ.

The chain recombines TRBV6-5 with TRBJ2-7; 8 bases map to TRBD1. The germline V gene has CDR1 MNHEY and CDR2 SVGAGI. This CDR3 has 15 residues. The trim removed 6 bases at V and 6 bases at J, leaving 13 bases unmatched. The CDR3 region is CASRPSQRQGSEQYF. The DNA of the CDR3 is TGTGCCAGCAGACCCTCCCAAAGACAGGGGTCCGAGCAGTACTTC.

The V gene is TRBV4-3, the J gene TRBJ2-6; D remains ambiguous. Germline loops: CDR1 LGHNA, CDR2 YSLEER. With 0 bases removed from V and 4 bases from J, the gap between germline ends came to 13 bases. The CDR3 consists of 17 residues. This CDR3 is CASSQDHGLTGANVLTF. The CDR3 DNA follows: TGCGCCAGCAGCCAAGACCATGGGCTTACGGGGGCCAACGTCCTGACTTTC.

The V and J genes are TRBV18 and TRBJ2-1, with 12 bases that match TRBD2. Trimming at V came to 2 bases and at J to 6 bases, leaving 5 bases not matched to a gene. CDR1 is KGHSH and CDR2 is LQKENI in the germline V gene. The CDR3 totals 16 residues. CDR3: CASSPSTSGGRNEQFF. For the CDR3, the DNA is TGTGCCAGCTCACCATCTACTAGCGGGGGGCGCAATGAGCAGTTCTTC.

The V and J genes are TRBV10-3 and TRBJ2-7, with 8 bases that match TRBD1. The V gene's germline CDR1 is ENHRY and CDR2 SYGVKD. The CDR3 runs to 12 residues. V was clipped by 10 bases and J by 0 bases; unmatched bases: 2. For the CDR3, the DNA is TGTGCCACCGGACAGGGCTCCTACGAGCAGTACTTC. As protein: CATGQGSYEQYF.

The rearrangement joins TRBV6-6 to TRBJ1-3; 7 bases are shared with TRBD1. Per germline, CDR1 MNHNY and CDR2 SVGAGI (reference sequence). Unmatched junction bases numbered 6, after V lost 6 bases and J lost 4 bases. The length of the CDR3 is 14 residues. The CDR3: CASSWPGQGNTIYF. The CDR3 nucleotides read TGTGCCAGCAGCTGGCCGGGACAGGGAAACACCATATATTTT.

CDR3 bases: TGTGCCAGTTGGGGGGGCCCAGATACGCAGTATTTT. Its translation: CASWGGPDTQYF. This chain uses TRBV27 with TRBJ2-3; D may be TRBD2 (7 bases). Germline assignment: CDR1 MNHEY and CDR2 SMNVEV (reference sequence). V was trimmed by 9 bases and J by 4 bases, leaving 11 bases between them. This CDR3 comprises 12 residues.

The CDR3 DNA sequence: TGTGCCAGCAGCGCGACTAGAAGGGCCTACAATGAGCAGTTCTTC. Residues: CASSATRRAYNEQFF. The chain links TRBV9 to TRBJ2-1, with TRBD2 as a possible D gene (6 bases). The length of the CDR3 is 15 residues. The germline gives CDR1 SGDLS, CDR2 YYNGEE. V shed 3 bases and J shed 2 bases, with 12 bases lying between them.

The chain couples TRBV28 to TRBJ2-7, with a tentative D call TRBD1 (6 bases). Trimming stripped 2 bases from V and 0 bases from J, with 20 bases between. CDR1 and CDR2 from the germline V gene are MDHEN and SYDVKM. The CDR3 runs 18 residues. The CDR3 loop is CASSLGLGAGANSYEQYF. DNA of the CDR3: TGTGCCAGCAGTTTAGGGCTAGGAGCAGGGGCGAACTCCTACGAGCAGTACTTC.